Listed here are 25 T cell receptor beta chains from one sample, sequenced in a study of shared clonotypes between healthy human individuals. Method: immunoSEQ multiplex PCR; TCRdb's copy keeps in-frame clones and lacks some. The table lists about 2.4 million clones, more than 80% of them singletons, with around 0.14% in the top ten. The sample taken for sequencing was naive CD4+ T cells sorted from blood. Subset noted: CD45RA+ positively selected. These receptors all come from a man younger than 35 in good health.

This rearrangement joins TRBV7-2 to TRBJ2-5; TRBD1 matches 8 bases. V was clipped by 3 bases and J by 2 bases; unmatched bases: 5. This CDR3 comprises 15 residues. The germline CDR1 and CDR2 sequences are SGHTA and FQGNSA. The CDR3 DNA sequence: TGTGCCAGCAGCTTGCTCAGGGGGCATCAAGAGACCCAGTACTTC. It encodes CASSLLRGHQETQYF.

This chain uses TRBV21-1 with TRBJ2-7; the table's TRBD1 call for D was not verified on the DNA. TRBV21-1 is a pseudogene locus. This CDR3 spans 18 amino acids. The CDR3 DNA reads TGTGCCAGCAGCAAAGTAGGGGGCCGGATCGGCTGCTCCTACGAGCAGTACTTC. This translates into CASSKVGGRIGCSYEQYF.

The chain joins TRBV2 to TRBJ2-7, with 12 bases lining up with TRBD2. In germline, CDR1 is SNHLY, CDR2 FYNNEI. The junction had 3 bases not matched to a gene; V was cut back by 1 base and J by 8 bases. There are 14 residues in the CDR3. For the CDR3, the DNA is TGTGCCAGCAGTGAAGGCCTAGCGGGAGGGCAGCAGTACTTC. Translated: CASSEGLAGGQQYF.

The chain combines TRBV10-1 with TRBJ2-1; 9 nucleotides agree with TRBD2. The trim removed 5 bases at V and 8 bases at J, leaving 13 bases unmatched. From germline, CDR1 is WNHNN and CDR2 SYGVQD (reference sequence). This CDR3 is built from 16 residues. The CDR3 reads CASSKLSGGAVDEQFF. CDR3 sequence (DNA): TGCGCCAGCAGTAAACTTAGCGGGGGCGCCGTCGATGAGCAGTTCTTC.

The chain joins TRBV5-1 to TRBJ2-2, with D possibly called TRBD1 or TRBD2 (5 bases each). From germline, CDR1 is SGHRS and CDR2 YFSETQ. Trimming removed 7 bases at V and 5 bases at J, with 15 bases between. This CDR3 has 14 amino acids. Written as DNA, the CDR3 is TGCGCCAGCCGTCCGGGACGGGAAACCGGGGAGCTGTTTTTT. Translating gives CASRPGRETGELFF.

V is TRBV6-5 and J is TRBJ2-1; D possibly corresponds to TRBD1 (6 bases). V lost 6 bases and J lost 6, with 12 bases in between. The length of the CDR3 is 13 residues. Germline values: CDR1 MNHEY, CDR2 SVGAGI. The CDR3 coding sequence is TGTGCCAGCAGGAGGAGGACAGTCAATGAGCAGTTCTTC. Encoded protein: CASRRRTVNEQFF.

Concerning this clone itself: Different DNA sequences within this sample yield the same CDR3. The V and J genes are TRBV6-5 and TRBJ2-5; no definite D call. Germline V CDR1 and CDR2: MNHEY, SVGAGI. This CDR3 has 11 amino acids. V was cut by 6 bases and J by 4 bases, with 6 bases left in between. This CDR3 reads CASRRGETQYF. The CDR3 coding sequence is TGTGCCAGCAGAAGAGGAGAGACCCAGTACTTC.

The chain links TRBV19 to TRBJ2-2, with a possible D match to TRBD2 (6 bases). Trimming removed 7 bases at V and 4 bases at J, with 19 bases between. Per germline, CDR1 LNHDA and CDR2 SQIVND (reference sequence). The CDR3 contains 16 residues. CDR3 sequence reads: CASTTSWAAGTGELFF. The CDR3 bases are TGTGCCAGTACCACCAGCTGGGCAGCGGGCACCGGGGAGCTGTTTTTT.

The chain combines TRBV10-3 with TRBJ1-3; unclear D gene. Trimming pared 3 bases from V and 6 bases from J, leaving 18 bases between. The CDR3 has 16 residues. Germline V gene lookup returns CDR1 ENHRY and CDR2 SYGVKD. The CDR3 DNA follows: TGTGCCATCAGTGATTCCTGGCTCAGTTGGGAAAACACCATATATTTT. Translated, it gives CAISDSWLSWENTIYF.

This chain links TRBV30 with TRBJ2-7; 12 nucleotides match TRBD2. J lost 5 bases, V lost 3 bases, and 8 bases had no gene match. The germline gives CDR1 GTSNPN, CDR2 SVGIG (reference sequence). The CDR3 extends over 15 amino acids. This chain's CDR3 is CAWSAGLAGMNEQYF. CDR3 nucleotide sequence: TGTGCCTGGAGCGCAGGACTAGCGGGAATGAACGAGCAGTACTTC.

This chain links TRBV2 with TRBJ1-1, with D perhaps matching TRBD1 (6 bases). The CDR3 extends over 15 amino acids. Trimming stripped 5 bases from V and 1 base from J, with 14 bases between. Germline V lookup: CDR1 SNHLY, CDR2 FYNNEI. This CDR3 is CASSPEQGKNTEAFF. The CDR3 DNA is TGTGCCAGCAGTCCAGAACAGGGTAAGAACACTGAAGCTTTCTTT.

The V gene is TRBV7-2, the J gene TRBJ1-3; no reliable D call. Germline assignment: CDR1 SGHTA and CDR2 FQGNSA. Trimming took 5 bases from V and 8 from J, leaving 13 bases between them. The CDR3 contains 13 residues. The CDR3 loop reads CASSRPGSYTIYF. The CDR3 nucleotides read TGTGCCAGCAGCCGCCCGGGGTCCTACACCATATATTTT.

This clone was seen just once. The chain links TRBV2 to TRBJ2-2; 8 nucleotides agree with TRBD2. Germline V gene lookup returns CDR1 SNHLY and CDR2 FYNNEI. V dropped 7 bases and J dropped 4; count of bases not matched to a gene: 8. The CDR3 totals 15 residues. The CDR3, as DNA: TGTGCCAGCATGATCGGGGGGGCAATCACCGGGGAGCTGTTTTTT. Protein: CASMIGGAITGELFF.

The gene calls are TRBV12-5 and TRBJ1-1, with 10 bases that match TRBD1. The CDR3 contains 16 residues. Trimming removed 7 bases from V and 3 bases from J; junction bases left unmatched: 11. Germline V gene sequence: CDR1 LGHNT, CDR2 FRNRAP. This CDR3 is CASAPRTGTGDTEAFF. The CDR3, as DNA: TGTGCTAGTGCCCCCAGGACCGGGACAGGGGACACTGAAGCTTTCTTT.

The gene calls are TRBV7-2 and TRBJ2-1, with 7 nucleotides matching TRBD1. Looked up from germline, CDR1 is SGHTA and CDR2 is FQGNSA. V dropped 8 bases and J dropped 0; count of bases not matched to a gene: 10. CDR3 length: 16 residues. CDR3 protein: CASGTVAPSSYNEQFF. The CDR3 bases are TGTGCCAGCGGGACAGTGGCCCCGAGCTCCTACAATGAGCAGTTCTTC.

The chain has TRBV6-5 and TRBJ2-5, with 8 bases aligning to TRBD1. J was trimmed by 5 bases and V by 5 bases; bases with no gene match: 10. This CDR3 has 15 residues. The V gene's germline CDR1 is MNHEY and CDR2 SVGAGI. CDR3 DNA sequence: TGTGCCAGCAGTGGGGGAGCAGGGGGCATGGAGACCCAGTACTTC. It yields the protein CASSGGAGGMETQYF.

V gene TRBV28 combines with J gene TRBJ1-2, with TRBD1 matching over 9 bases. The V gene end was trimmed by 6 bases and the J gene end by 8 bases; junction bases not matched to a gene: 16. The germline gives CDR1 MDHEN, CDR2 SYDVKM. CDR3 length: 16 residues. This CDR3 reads CASRLITGGGKRGYTF. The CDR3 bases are TGTGCCAGCAGACTGATCACAGGGGGCGGTAAAAGAGGCTACACCTTC.

CDR3 DNA sequence: TGTGCCAGCAGTTACTACGGGGTAGGAGCGTTTGGCTACACCTTC. This codes for CASSYYGVGAFGYTF. V gene TRBV6-5 combines with J gene TRBJ1-2; no clear D. The V gene lost 1 base and the J gene lost 7 bases, with 16 bases spanning the gap. Looked up from germline, CDR1 is MNHEY and CDR2 is SVGAGI. The CDR3 covers 15 residues.

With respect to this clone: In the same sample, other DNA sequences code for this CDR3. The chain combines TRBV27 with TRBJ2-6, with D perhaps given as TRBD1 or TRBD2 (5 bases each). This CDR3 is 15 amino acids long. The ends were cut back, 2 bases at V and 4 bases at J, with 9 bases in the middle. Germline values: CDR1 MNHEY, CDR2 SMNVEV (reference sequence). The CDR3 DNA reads TGTGCCAGCAGTTTAGAGGGGTCAGGGGCCAACGTCCTGACTTTC. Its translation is CASSLEGSGANVLTF.

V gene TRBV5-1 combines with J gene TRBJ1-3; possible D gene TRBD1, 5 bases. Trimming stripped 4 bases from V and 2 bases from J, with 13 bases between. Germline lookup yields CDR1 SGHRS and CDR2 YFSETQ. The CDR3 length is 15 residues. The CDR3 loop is CASSPDSGTGNTIYF. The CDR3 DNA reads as TGCGCCAGCAGCCCCGACAGCGGCACTGGAAACACCATATATTTT. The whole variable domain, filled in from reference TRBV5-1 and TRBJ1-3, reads KAGVTQTPRYLIKTRGQQVTLSCSPISGHRSVSWYQQTPGQGLQFLFEYFSETQRNKGNFPGRFSGRQFSNSRSEMNVSTLELGDSALYLCASSPDSGTGNTIYFGEGSWLTVV.

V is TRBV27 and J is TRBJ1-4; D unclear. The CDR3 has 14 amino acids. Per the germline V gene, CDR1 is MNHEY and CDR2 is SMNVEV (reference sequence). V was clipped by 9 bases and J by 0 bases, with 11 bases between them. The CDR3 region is CASRTRATNEKLFF. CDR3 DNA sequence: TGTGCCAGTCGAACACGAGCAACTAATGAAAAACTGTTTTTT.

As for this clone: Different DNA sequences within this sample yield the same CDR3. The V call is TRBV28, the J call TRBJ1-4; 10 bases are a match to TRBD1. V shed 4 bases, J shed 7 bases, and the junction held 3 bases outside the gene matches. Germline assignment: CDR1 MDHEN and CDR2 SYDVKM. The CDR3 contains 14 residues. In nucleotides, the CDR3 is TGTGCCAGCAGTTCTGGACAGGGGGGTGAAAAACTGTTTTTT. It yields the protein CASSSGQGGEKLFF.

The CDR3 here is CASRPDRGREKLFF. CDR3 sequence (DNA): TGTGCCAGCAGACCGGACAGGGGGCGAGAAAAACTGTTTTTT. The chain uses TRBV7-2 and TRBJ1-4; 11 nucleotides match TRBD1. The CDR3 extends over 14 amino acids. With V trimmed by 6 bases and J by 8 bases, 5 bases remained unmatched. Germline-derived CDR1 and CDR2 are SGHTA and FQGNSA.

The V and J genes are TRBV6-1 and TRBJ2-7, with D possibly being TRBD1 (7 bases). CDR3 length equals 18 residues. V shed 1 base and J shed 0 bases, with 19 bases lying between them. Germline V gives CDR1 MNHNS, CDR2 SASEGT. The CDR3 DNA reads TGTGCCAGCAGTGAAGGGGTTCGCGGGACAGTCAACTCCTACGAGCAGTACTTC. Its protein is CASSEGVRGTVNSYEQYF.

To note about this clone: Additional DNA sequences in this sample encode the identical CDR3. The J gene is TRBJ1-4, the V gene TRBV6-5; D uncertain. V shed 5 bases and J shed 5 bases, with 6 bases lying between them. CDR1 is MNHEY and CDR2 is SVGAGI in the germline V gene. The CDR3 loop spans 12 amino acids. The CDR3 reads CASSRSNEKLFF. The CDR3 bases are TGTGCCAGCAGTCGGTCGAATGAAAAACTGTTTTTT.